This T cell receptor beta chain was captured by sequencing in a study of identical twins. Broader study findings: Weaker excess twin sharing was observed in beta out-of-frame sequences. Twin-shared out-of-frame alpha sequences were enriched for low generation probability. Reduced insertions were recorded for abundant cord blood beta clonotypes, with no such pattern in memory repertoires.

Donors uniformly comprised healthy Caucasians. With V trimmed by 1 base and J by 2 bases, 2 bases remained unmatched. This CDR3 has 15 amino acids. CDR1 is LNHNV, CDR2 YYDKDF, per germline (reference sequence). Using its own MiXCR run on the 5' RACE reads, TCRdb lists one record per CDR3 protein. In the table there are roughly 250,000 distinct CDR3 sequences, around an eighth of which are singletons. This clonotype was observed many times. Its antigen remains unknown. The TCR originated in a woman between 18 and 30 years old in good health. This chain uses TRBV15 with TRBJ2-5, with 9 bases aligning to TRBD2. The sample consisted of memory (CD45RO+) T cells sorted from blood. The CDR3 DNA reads TGTGCCACCAGCAGAGCTAGCGGGGTACAAGAGACCCAGTACTTC. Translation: CATSRASGVQETQYF.